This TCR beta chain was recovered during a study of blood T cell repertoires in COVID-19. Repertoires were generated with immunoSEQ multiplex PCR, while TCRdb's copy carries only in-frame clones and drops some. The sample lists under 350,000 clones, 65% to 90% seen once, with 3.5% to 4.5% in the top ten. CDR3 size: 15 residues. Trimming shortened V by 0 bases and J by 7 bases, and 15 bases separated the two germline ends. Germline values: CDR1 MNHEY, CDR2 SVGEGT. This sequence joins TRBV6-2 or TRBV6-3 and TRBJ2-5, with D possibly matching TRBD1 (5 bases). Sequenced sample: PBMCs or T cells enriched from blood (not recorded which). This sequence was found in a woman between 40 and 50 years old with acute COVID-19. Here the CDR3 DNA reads TGTGCCAGCAGTTACTCGAACGCAGGGATTGGGACCCAGTACTTC. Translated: CASSYSNAGIGTQYF.